This TCR beta chain is drawn from a study of T cells in localized non-small cell lung cancer. Broader study findings: Longer overall survival was seen with higher T cell density measured in blood. Adjacent lung tissue had a median about 50 of the top 100 clones found in the tumor. Uninvolved adjacent lung showed the highest T cell clonality, exceeding tumor. Investigators sequenced only a single tumor region, leaving heterogeneity possible.

Notes on this clone: Its antigen is unknown.

This table comes from immunoSEQ multiplex PCR, and its TCRdb copy is limited to in-frame clones, with some not included. The sample consists of 25,000 to 30,000 clones, 88% of them appearing once. CDR3 length: 12 residues. The germline V gene encodes CDR1 SNHLY and CDR2 FYNNEI. V lost 3 bases and J 3 bases, leaving 6 bases between the germline ends. This TCR derives from a female donor older than 55 with stage III squamous cell lung carcinoma. The chain uses TRBV2 and TRBJ2-7; TRBD2 is a possible D gene (5 bases). Here the sequenced sample was peripheral blood, taken before any cancer treatment. The CDR3 coding sequence is TGTGCCAGCAGTGAGGGGAGCTACGAGCAGTACTTC. It encodes CASSEGSYEQYF.